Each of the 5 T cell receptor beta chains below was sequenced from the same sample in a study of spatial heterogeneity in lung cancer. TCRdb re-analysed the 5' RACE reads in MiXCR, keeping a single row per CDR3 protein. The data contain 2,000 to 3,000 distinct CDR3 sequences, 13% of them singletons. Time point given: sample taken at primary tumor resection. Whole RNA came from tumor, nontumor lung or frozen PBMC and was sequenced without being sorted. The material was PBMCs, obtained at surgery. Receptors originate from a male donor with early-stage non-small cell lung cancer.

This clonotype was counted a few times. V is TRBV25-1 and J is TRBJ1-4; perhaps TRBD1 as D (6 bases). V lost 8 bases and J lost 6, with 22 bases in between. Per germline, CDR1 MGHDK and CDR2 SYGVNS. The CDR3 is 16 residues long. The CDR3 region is CASGFTDGGPHEKLFF. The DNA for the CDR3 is TGTGCCAGCGGATTCACAGACGGGGGGCCGCATGAAAAACTGTTTTTT.

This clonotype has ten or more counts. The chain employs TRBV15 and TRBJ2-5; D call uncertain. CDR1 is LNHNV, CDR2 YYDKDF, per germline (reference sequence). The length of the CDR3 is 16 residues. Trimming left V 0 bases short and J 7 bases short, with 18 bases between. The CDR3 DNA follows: TGTGCCACCAGCAGAGAGAGGCGAACAGCTGAAGGGACCCAGTACTTC. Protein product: CATSRERRTAEGTQYF.

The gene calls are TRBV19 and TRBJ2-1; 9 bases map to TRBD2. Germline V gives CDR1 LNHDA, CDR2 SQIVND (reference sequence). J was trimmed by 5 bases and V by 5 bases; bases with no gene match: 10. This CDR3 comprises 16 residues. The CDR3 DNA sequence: TGTGCCAGTAGTTCGTCCGGACTAGCGAGAAACAATGAGCAGTTCTTC. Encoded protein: CASSSSGLARNNEQFF.

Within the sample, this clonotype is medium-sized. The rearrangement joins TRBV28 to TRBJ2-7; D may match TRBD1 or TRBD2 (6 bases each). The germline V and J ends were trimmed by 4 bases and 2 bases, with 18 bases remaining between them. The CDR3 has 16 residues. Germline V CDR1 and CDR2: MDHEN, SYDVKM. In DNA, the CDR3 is TGTGCCAGCAGTTCCGTTGGGGGGCCTCGAACCTACGAGCAGTACTTC. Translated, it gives CASSSVGGPRTYEQYF.

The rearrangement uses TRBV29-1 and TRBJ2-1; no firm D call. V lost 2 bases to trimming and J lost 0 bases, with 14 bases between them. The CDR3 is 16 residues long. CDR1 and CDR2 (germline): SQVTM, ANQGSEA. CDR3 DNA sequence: TGCAGCGTTGAAAATCTTTCAGCCTCCTCCTACAATGAGCAGTTCTTC. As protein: CSVENLSASSYNEQFF.